The present T cell receptor beta chain was sequenced within a study of shared clonotypes between healthy human individuals. The wider study: For every donor, three CD4 naive, three CD4 memory, two CD8 naive and one CD8 memory plates were used.

Ten or more counts support this clone. The same CDR3 can be traced to other DNA sequences in this sample. Those who donated were healthy HIV-negative adults, with no recent acute infections or vaccinations reported. Replicate PCRs from sorted subsets contained about 200 ng DNA, which is roughly 30,000 T cell genomes. Sequencing was performed with immunoSEQ multiplex PCR; in TCRdb, only in-frame clones are kept and a portion is missing. The table lists about 79,000 clones, about 64% of them singletons. CDR3 length: 15 amino acids. Between the trimmed V and J ends, which lost 0 bases and 0 bases, there was a span of 7 bases. The germline gives CDR1 MRHNA, CDR2 SNTAGT.

The clonotype comes from a man younger than 40 in good health. This chain connects TRBV6-4 to TRBJ2-3; TRBD2 is a possible D gene (6 bases). The material sequenced was memory CD8+ T cells sorted from blood. Subset noted: CD45RO+ cells pooled with CCR7-negative TemRA cells. CDR3 bases: TGTGCCAGCAGTGACTCCGCGGGAAGCACAGATACGCAGTATTTT. This translates into CASSDSAGSTDTQYF.